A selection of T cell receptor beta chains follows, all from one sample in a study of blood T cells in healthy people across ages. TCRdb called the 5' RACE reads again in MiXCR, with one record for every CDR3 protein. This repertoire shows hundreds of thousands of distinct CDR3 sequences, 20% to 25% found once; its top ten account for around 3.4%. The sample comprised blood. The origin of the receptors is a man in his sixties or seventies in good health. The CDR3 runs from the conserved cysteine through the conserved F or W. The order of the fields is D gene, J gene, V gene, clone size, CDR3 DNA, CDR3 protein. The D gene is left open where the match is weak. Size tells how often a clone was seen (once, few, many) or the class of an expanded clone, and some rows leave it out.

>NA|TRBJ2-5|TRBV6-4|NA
TGTGCCAGCAGTGACCAGCGGAACCAAGAGACCCAGTACTTC
CASSDQRNQETQYF
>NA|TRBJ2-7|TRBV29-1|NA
TGCAGCGTTGGGGGGAACGAGCAGTACTTC
CSVGGNEQYF
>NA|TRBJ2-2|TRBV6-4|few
TGTGCCAGCAGTCCCGAGGCATACACCGGGGAGCTGTTTTTT
CASSPEAYTGELFF
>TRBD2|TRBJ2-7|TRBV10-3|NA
TGTGCCATCACCACCGGGACTAGCGGCTACGAGCAGTACTTC
CAITTGTSGYEQYF
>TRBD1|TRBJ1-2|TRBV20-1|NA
TGCAGTGCTAGAGGATCTGGACAGGGAGCAACTGGCTACACCTTC
CSARGSGQGATGYTF
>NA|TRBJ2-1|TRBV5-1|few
TGCGCCAGCAGCTTGGTCGGGGCGAACTACAATGAGCAGTTCTTC
CASSLVGANYNEQFF
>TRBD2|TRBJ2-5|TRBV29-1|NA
TGCAGCGTTGGACTAGCGGGAGGTCGGGAGACCCAGTACTTC
CSVGLAGGRETQYF
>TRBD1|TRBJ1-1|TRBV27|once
TGTGCCAGCAGACCAGAGACAGGGCTGAACACTGAAGCTTTCTTT
CASRPETGLNTEAFF
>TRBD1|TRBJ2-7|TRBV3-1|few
TGTGCCAGCAGCCAAGTTCTGACAGGGACCTACGAGCAGTACTTC
CASSQVLTGTYEQYF
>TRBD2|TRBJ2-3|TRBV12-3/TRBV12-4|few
TGTGCCAGCAGTTCGGGACTAGCGGAGCACACAGATACGCAGTATTTT
CASSSGLAEHTDTQYF
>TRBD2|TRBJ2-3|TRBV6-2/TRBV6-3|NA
TGTGCCAGCAGAGGAGCGGGAGGATCTGAGGATACGCAGTATTTT
CASRGAGGSEDTQYF
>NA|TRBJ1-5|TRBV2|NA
TGTGCCAGCAGTGAAAGTGAATCTTATAGCAATCAGCCCCAGCATTTT
CASSESESYSNQPQHF
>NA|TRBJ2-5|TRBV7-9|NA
TGTGCCAGCAGCTTACCCTTGACTACCCAAGAGACCCAGTACTTC
CASSLPLTTQETQYF
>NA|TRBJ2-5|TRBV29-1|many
TGCAGCGTTGAAGTACTCTCGGAGGTGACCCAGTACTTC
CSVEVLSEVTQYF
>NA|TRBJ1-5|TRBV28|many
TGTGCCAGCAGCCCGACAGGAAATCAGCCCCAGCATTTT
CASSPTGNQPQHF
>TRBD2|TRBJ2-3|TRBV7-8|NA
TGTGCCAACAGCTTAGGGCCTAGCGGGAGTTCAGATACGCAGTATTTT
CANSLGPSGSSDTQYF
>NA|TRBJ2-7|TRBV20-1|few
TGCAGTGCTAGAGAAGGCCAGGGGCTCTCCTACGAGCAGTACTTC
CSAREGQGLSYEQYF
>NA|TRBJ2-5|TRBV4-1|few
TGCGCCAGCAGCCAAGTCCAGAGCATAGGGGCTGAGACCCAGTACTTC
CASSQVQSIGAETQYF
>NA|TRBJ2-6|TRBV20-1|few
TGCAGTGCTAGAGACCCCGACAGCGCTGGGGCCAACGTCCTGACTTTC
CSARDPDSAGANVLTF
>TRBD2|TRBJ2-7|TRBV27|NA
TGTGTCAGCAGTTTACAGAGCGGGAGGGATTACGAGCAGTACTTC
CVSSLQSGRDYEQYF
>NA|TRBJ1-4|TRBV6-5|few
TGTGCCAGCAGCCCCATGGGGGCGGGGGAAAAACTGTTTTTT
CASSPMGAGEKLFF
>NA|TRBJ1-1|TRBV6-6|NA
TGTGCCAGCAGCACCTTTCGGAGGGACACTGAAGCTTTCTTT
CASSTFRRDTEAFF
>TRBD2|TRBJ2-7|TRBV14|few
TGTGCCAGCAGCCAAGAGCTAGCGGTCTCCTACGAGCAGTACTTC
CASSQELAVSYEQYF
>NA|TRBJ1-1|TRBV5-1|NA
TGCGCCAGCAGCTTGGCCGGGCAGGGGAGCACTGAAGCTTTCTTT
CASSLAGQGSTEAFF
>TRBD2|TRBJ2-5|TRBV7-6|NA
TGTGCCAGCAGCTCACTGGGACTAGCGGGAAAAGGGGGGGAGACCCAGTACTTC
CASSSLGLAGKGGETQYF
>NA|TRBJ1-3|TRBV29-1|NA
TGCAGCGGAGGGGACATGGGAAACACCATATATTTT
CSGGDMGNTIYF
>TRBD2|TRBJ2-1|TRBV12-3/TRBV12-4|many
TGTGCCAGCAGTTTACCCGGACTAGTGGGCAATGAGCAGTTCTTC
CASSLPGLVGNEQFF
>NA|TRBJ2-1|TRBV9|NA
TGTGCCAGCAGCGAACAACCTCACCAGAGCTCCTGCAATGAGCAGTTCTTC
CASSEQPHQSSCNEQFF
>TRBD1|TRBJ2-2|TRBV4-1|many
TGCGCCAGCGGCTCAGACAGGGAAGTAAACACCGGGGAGCTGTTTTTT
CASGSDREVNTGELFF
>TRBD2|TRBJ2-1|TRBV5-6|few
TGTGCCAGCAGCTTGGTGACTAGCGGGACCGATGAGCAGTTCTTC
CASSLVTSGTDEQFF
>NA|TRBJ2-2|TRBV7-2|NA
TGTGCCAGCAGCTTAGCTGGCAGGGGAACCGGGGAGCTGTTTTTT
CASSLAGRGTGELFF
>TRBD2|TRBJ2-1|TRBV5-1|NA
TGCGCCAGCAGCCGAGGGACTAGCGGAGAGAATGAGCAGTTCTTC
CASSRGTSGENEQFF
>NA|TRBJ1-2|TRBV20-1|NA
TGCAGTGCTAGGGGGCAGGGGATCCTTAGCGGCTACACCTTC
CSARGQGILSGYTF
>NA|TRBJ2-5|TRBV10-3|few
TGTGCCATCAGTGAGTCGCAAAAAGAGACCCAGTACTTC
CAISESQKETQYF
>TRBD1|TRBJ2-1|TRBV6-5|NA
TGTGCCAGCAGTAGACAGGGGGCTGGAAATGAGCAGTTCTTC
CASSRQGAGNEQFF
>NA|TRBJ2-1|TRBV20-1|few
TGCAGTGCTAGAGAGGGAGTTGACAATGAGCAGTTCTTC
CSAREGVDNEQFF
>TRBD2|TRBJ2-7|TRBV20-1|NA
TGCAGTGCTCCCCATTCTAGCGGGAGCACTGGCTACGAGCAGTACTTC
CSAPHSSGSTGYEQYF
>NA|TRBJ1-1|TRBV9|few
TGTGCCAGCAGCGTAGTAGGCACTTCGGCCACTGAAGCTTTCTTT
CASSVVGTSATEAFF
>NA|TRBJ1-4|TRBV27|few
TGTGCCAGCAGGGGCAGGGACGCTTATCTAGGAGAAAAACTGTTTTTT
CASRGRDAYLGEKLFF
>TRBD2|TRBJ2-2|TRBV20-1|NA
TGCAGTGCTAGTCACCCTAGCGGGAGCATTACCGGGGAGCTGTTTTTT
CSASHPSGSITGELFF
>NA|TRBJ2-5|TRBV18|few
TGTGCCAGCTCACCACAAGGCAAGGTCCAAGAGACCCAGTACTTC
CASSPQGKVQETQYF
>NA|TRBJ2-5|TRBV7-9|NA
TGTGCCAGCAGCTTATCACCGTTCCAAGAGACCCAGTACTTC
CASSLSPFQETQYF
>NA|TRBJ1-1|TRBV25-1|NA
TGTGCCAGCAGTGAATCGATGATGGTACAGAATGAAGCTTTCTTT
CASSESMMVQNEAFF
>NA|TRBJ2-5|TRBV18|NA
TGTGCCAGCTCACCGGCGTGGGGGGCGCAAGAGACCCAGTACTTC
CASSPAWGAQETQYF
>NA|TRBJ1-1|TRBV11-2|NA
TGTGCCAGCAGCTGGGCCGGGAACACTGAAGCTTTCTTT
CASSWAGNTEAFF
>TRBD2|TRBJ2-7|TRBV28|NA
TGTGCCACCCGGGGGGGGACTAGCTCCTACGAGCAGTACTTC
CATRGGTSSYEQYF
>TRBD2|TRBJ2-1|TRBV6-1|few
TGTGCCAGCAGTGAGGGACTAGCGGGCTCCTACAATGAGCAGTTCTTC
CASSEGLAGSYNEQFF
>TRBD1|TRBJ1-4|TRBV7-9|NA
TGTGCCAGCAGCTTCCGACAGGGGGCATATGAAAAACTGTTTTTT
CASSFRQGAYEKLFF
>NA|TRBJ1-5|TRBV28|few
TGTGCCAGCAGTTTCTTGAGTAGCAATCAGCCCCAGCATTTT
CASSFLSSNQPQHF
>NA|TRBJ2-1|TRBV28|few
TGTGCCAGCAGTCTTATATACAGTGAGCAGTTCTTC
CASSLIYSEQFF
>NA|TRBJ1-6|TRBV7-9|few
TGTGCCAGCAGCTTAGCCGGGTATAATTCACCCCTCCACTTT
CASSLAGYNSPLHF
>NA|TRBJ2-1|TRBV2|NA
TGTGCCAGCAGCGACTCCCCAGGGAGAGTTACGGGCAATGAGCAGTTCTTC
CASSDSPGRVTGNEQFF
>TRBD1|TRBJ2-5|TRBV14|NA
TGTGCCAGCAGCCCTCGACAGGGGGCCTACGGGCAGTACTTC
CASSPRQGAYGQYF
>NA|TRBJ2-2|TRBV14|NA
TGTGCCAGCAGCCAACACGGAAGGGGCAACACCGGGGAGCTGTTTTTT
CASSQHGRGNTGELFF
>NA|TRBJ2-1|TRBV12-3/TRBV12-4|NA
TGTGCCAGCAGATTGGAGGGCCTCAATGAGCAGTTCTTC
CASRLEGLNEQFF
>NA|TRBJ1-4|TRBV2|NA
TGTGCCAGCAGGGCCGAATTAACTAATGAAAAACTGTTTTTT
CASRAELTNEKLFF
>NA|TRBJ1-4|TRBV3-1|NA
TGTGCCAGCAGCCGGACAGACCCAACTAATGAAAAACTGTTTTTT
CASSRTDPTNEKLFF
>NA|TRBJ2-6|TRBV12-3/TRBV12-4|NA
TGTGCCAGCAGTTTCAATCCTGGGGCCAACGTCCTGACTTTC
CASSFNPGANVLTF